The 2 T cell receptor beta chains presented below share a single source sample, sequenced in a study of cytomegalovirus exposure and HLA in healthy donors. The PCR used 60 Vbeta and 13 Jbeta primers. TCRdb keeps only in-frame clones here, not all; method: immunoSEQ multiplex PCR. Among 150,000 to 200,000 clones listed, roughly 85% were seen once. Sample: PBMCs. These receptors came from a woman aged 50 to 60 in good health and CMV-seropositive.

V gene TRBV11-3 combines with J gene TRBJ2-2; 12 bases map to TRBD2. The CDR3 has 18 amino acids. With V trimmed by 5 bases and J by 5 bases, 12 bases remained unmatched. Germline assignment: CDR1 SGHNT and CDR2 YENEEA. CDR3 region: CASSPGLAGSLGTGELFF. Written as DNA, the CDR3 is TGTGCCAGCAGCCCCGGACTAGCGGGGAGCTTGGGTACCGGGGAGCTGTTTTTT.

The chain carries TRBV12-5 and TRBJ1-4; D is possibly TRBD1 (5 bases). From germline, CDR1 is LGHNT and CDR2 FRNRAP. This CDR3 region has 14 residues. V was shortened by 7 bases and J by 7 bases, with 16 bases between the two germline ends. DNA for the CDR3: TGTGCTAGTGCCTCTATCATGGGGGGTGAAAAACTGTTTTTT. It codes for CASASIMGGEKLFF.